What follows are 15 T cell receptor beta chains derived from one specimen sequenced in a study of cytomegalovirus exposure and HLA in healthy donors. The PCR was carried out with 60 Vbeta primers and 13 Jbeta primers. Using immunoSEQ multiplex PCR, the repertoire was profiled, and TCRdb retains in-frame clones only, with some absent. In the table there are tens of thousands of clones, 74% of which are singletons. Material for sequencing was PBMCs. The receptors derive from a woman aged 45-60 years in good health and CMV-seropositive.

The CDR3 DNA reads TGTGCCAGCAGCTTCTCTACAGGGGTCAGGAATCAGCCCCAGCATTTT. As protein: CASSFSTGVRNQPQHF. The rearrangement uses TRBV7-9 and TRBJ1-5; the match to TRBD1 covers 7 bases. The V segment lost 3 bases and the J segment 4 bases; nucleotides outside the gene matches: 9. This CDR3 contains 16 residues. In germline, CDR1 is SEHNR, CDR2 FQNEAQ (reference sequence).

Points on this clone: The conserved phenylalanine or tryptophan normally closing the CDR3 is absent here, so this likely arose from a read error. The DNA is left out, because the CDR3 cannot be placed on it with certainty; the CDR3 is given as TCRdb lists it. The chain uses TRBV6-5 and TRBJ1-1; TRBD1, the table's D call, lacks a check against the DNA. Germline V lookup: CDR1 MNHEY, CDR2 SVGAGI. The CDR3 is 11 amino acids in total, end residues counted. CDR3 amino acids: CASSELGQCLM.

This clone was counted once. The germline gene is not matched at one end of the junction; a read error may be the cause. The chain uses TRBV14 and TRBJ2-7; a weak D match, TRBD2 (5 bases). Germline CDR1 reads SGHDN; CDR2 reads FVKESK. This CDR3 comprises 14 residues. The CDR3 nucleotides read TGTGCCAGCAGCCAAGATAGACCGGGATTCCCCGTGGACTTC. This codes for CASSQDRPGFPVDF.

The chain has TRBV10-3 and TRBJ2-1, with 7 bases identical to TRBD1. Looked up from germline, CDR1 is ENHRY and CDR2 is SYGVKD. This CDR3 contains 14 residues. Trimming cost V 6 bases and J 6 bases; bases outside gene matches: 8. In DNA form, the CDR3 reads TGTGCCATCAGCGGTCTTACAGGGGTCAATGAGCAGTTCTTC. Translating it yields CAISGLTGVNEQFF.

The chain joins TRBV18 to TRBJ1-1, with TRBD1 matching 9 bases. Trimming at V came to 3 bases and at J to 3 bases, leaving 5 bases not matched to a gene. The CDR3 extends over 15 amino acids. Per the germline V gene, CDR1 is KGHSH and CDR2 is LQKENI. The CDR3 spells CASSPLRQGDTEAFF. In DNA form, the CDR3 reads TGTGCCAGCTCACCGCTTCGACAGGGGGACACTGAAGCTTTCTTT.

The V call is TRBV25-1, the J call TRBJ2-1; TRBD2 might be the D (6 bases). This CDR3 contains 15 residues. The germline gives CDR1 MGHDK, CDR2 SYGVNS. Trimming shortened V by 7 bases and J by 6 bases, and 19 bases separated the two germline ends. The CDR3 DNA reads TGTGCCAGCAACGAACCGGGGCTAGCGCGCAATGAGCAGTTCTTC. Protein: CASNEPGLARNEQFF.

The V gene is TRBV30, the J gene TRBJ1-3; D gene unclear. This CDR3 has 12 amino acids. With 5 bases removed from V and 1 base from J, the gap between germline ends came to 6 bases. Germline V gives CDR1 GTSNPN, CDR2 SVGIG (reference sequence). For the CDR3, the DNA is TGTGCCTGGTCCCTATCTGGAAACACCATATATTTT. Its protein is CAWSLSGNTIYF.

This clone is medium-sized in the sample. The chain links TRBV7-9 to TRBJ2-5, with 10 bases lining up with TRBD2. The CDR3 is 16 amino acids. Germline V gene data show CDR1 as SEHNR and CDR2 as FQNEAQ (reference sequence). Trimming removed 5 bases from V and 5 bases from J; junction bases left unmatched: 11. CDR3: CASSPPSGSWGETQYF. In DNA, the CDR3 is TGTGCCAGCAGCCCCCCTAGCGGGAGCTGGGGGGAGACCCAGTACTTC.

The V call is TRBV2, the J call TRBJ2-7; D gene uncertain. V was cut by 8 bases and J by 0 bases, with 8 bases left in between. The CDR3 has 12 residues. The germline gives CDR1 SNHLY, CDR2 FYNNEI. The CDR3 nucleotides read TGTGCCAGCCAGGTGAGCTCCTACGAGCAGTACTTC. Its protein product is CASQVSSYEQYF.

This rearrangement joins TRBV5-1 to TRBJ2-7; the D gene is possibly TRBD1 (5 bases). The CDR3 has 12 amino acids. Trimming pared 8 bases from V and 9 bases from J, leaving 18 bases between. Germline V gene data show CDR1 as SGHRS and CDR2 as YFSETQ. The CDR3 bases are TGCGCCAGTCGGCAGGGCTCATTGGGGCAGTACTTC. As protein: CASRQGSLGQYF.

The chain uses TRBV18 and TRBJ2-3; no definite D call. The V and J ends lost 0 bases and 1 base respectively, with 8 bases between them. This CDR3 is built from 15 residues. Germline V lookup: CDR1 KGHSH, CDR2 LQKENI. The chain's CDR3 is CASSPPRPGTDTQYF. The CDR3 DNA reads TGTGCCAGCTCACCACCGCGGCCTGGCACAGATACGCAGTATTTT.

The chain joins TRBV27 to TRBJ1-6, with D maybe TRBD1 (5 bases). V gave up 5 bases and J gave up 10 bases, with 12 bases separating them. The germline gives CDR1 MNHEY, CDR2 SMNVEV (reference sequence). The CDR3 length is 13 residues. In nucleotides, the CDR3 is TGTGCCAGCAGTAACCGGGGGGGATCACCCCTCCACTTT. Its protein is CASSNRGGSPLHF.

V and J are TRBV21-1 and TRBJ2-7; the D segment call TRBD1 is taken from the table without a DNA check. TRBV21-1 constitutes a pseudogene. CDR3 size: 20 residues. In nucleotides, the CDR3 is TGTGCCAGCAGCAGGTTCGGAGTGACAGGGCGCGAAAACGGGGTTTACGAGCAGTACTTC. It translates to CASSRFGVTGRENGVYEQYF.

This chain joins TRBV30 and TRBJ1-2, with D uncertain. V lost 1 base and J 7 bases, leaving 7 bases between the germline ends. CDR3 length: 11 amino acids. Looked up from germline, CDR1 is GTSNPN and CDR2 is SVGIG (reference sequence). The CDR3 sequence is CAWSAVSGYTF. Written as DNA, the CDR3 is TGTGCCTGGAGTGCTGTGAGTGGCTACACCTTC.

V is TRBV28 and J is TRBJ1-2; the match to TRBD1 covers 7 bases. With 7 bases clipped from V and 8 bases from J, the junction kept 7 bases outside the gene matches. Germline V gene data show CDR1 as MDHEN and CDR2 as SYDVKM. The CDR3 is 12 amino acids. Here the CDR3 reads CASKLDREGYTF. The DNA of the CDR3 is TGTGCCAGCAAGTTAGACAGGGAAGGCTACACCTTC.